One sample yielded the 4 T cell receptor beta chains listed below, sequenced in a study of T cell clusters in autoimmune cytopenias (dated by TCRdb to between 2018 and 2021). This sample was sequenced with an Illumina MiSeq. TRB rearrangements were amplified by multiplex PCR following a touch-down protocol, with the TRB-A and TRB-B primer pools mixed in one tube. With the reads reprocessed by TCRdb, a single entry stands for each CDR3 protein sequence and no DNA is reported. Per the sample table, the count is a few thousand distinct CDR3 sequences. The ten largest clones represent roughly a quarter of the sample. For each sample, TRB amplification used about 0.25 ug of peripheral blood genomic DNA, equal to roughly 38,000 genome equivalents. The specimen sequenced was peripheral blood. These receptors all come from a human donor with an autoimmune cytopenia or autoimmune hepatitis (not recorded which).

The gene calls are TRBV13 and TRBJ1-3. CDR3 length: 17 residues. Germline-derived CDR1 and CDR2 are PRHDT and FYEKMQ (reference sequence). The CDR3 protein is CASSLGVGTISGNTIYF.

Judged by frequency, this clonotype is medium-sized. The chain links TRBV19 to TRBJ1-5; TCRdb outputs TRBD1, but without DNA this stays unchecked. This CDR3 region has 14 residues. Germline lookup yields CDR1 LNHDA and CDR2 SQIVND (reference sequence). The CDR3 here is CASSIIQGGQPQHF.

By frequency, this clonotype registers medium-sized. The chain carries TRBV7-2 and TRBJ2-5; TCRdb lists TRBD1, though no DNA is available to test this call. The CDR3 has 16 amino acids. Germline assignment: CDR1 SGHTA and CDR2 FQGNSA. The CDR3 protein is CASSLGTGGSFETQYF.

This clonotype registers medium-sized (0.01 to 0.1%) by frequency. The chain carries TRBV5-4 and TRBJ2-3; the TCRdb call, TRBD2, lacks DNA for checking. Germline V CDR1 and CDR2: SGHNT, YYREEE (reference sequence). The CDR3 loop spans 16 amino acids. CDR3 loop: CASSLRSAGGRDTQYF. Combining the CDR3 with reference TRBV5-4 and TRBJ2-3 gives the whole variable domain ETGVTQSPTHLIKTRGQQVTLRCSSQSGHNTVSWYQQALGQGPQFIFQYYREEENGRGNFPPRFSGLQFPNYSSELNVNALELDDSALYLCASSLRSAGGRDTQYFGPGTRLTVL.